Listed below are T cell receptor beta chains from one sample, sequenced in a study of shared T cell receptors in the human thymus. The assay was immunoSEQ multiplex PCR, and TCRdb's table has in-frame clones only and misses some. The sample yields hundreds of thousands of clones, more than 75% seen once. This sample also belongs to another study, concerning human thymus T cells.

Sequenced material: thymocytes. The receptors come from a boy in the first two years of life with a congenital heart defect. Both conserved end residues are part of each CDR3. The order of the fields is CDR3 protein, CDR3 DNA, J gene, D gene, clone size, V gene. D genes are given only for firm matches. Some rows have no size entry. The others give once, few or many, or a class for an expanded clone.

CDR3: CASSQARTGRYGYTF
DNA: TGCGCCAGCAGCCAAGCCAGGACAGGGCGCTATGGCTACACCTTC
J: TRBJ1-2
D: TRBD1
size: NA
V: TRBV4-1

CDR3: CASSPRLRDTTGELFF
DNA: TGTGCCAGCTCACCGAGGTTGAGGGATACCACCGGGGAGCTGTTTTTT
J: TRBJ2-2
D: NA
size: NA
V: TRBV18

CDR3: CASTLTGFARAGYEQYF
DNA: TGTGCCAGCACCTTAACCGGGTTTGCAAGGGCGGGCTACGAGCAGTACTTC
J: TRBJ2-7
D: NA
size: few
V: TRBV11-2

CDR3: CASSLGTSGSHGDEQYF
DNA: TGTGCCAGCAGCCTAGGGACTAGCGGGAGTCACGGTGACGAGCAGTACTTC
J: TRBJ2-7
D: TRBD2
size: few
V: TRBV11-2

CDR3: CASSLGPSQRLRTDTQYF
DNA: TGTGCCAGCAGCTTAGGCCCATCGCAGCGCCTCCGCACAGATACGCAGTATTTT
J: TRBJ2-3
D: NA
size: NA
V: TRBV7-3

CDR3: CASSFKREGPGETQYF
DNA: TGCGCCAGCAGCTTTAAGAGGGAGGGCCCGGGAGAGACCCAGTACTTC
J: TRBJ2-5
D: TRBD2
size: NA
V: TRBV5-1

CDR3: CASSGSTSGRDADTGELFF
DNA: TGCGCCAGCAGTGGGTCGACTAGCGGGAGGGACGCGGACACCGGGGAGCTGTTTTTT
J: TRBJ2-2
D: TRBD2
size: NA
V: TRBV10-2

CDR3: CAWSGEGQGARSQPQHF
DNA: TGTGCCTGGAGTGGTGAAGGACAGGGGGCGCGAAGTCAGCCCCAGCATTTT
J: TRBJ1-5
D: TRBD1
size: NA
V: TRBV30

CDR3: CASSLMGGETQYF
DNA: TGTGCCAGCAGCTTAATGGGGGGGGAGACCCAGTACTTC
J: TRBJ2-5
D: TRBD2
size: NA
V: TRBV11-3

CDR3: CASSAEGPGEGPQHF
DNA: TGTGCCAGCAGCGCGGAGGGCCCCGGAGAGGGGCCCCAGCATTTT
J: TRBJ1-5
D: NA
size: NA
V: TRBV13

CDR3: CAISEVGTGVRGTEAFF
DNA: TGTGCCATCAGTGAGGTGGGGACAGGGGTGAGGGGCACTGAAGCTTTCTTT
J: TRBJ1-1
D: TRBD1
size: NA
V: TRBV10-3

CDR3: CAAKQGPDSEQYF
DNA: TGTGCCGCCAAACAGGGGCCCGACTCCGAGCAGTACTTC
J: TRBJ2-7
D: TRBD1
size: NA
V: TRBV15

CDR3: CASSRAGDQPQHF
DNA: TGCGCCAGCAGCAGAGCAGGGGATCAGCCCCAGCATTTT
J: TRBJ1-5
D: NA
size: NA
V: TRBV4-3

CDR3: CASGLERLSGNTIYF
DNA: TGTGCTAGTGGTTTGGAGAGACTCTCTGGAAACACCATATATTTT
J: TRBJ1-3
D: NA
size: NA
V: TRBV12-5

CDR3: CASRVTGGYEKLFF
DNA: TGTGCCAGCAGGGTGACAGGGGGCTATGAAAAACTGTTTTTT
J: TRBJ1-4
D: TRBD1
size: once
V: TRBV2

CDR3: CASSPRDRGLAEAFF
DNA: TGTGCCAGCAGCCCCCGGGACAGGGGATTAGCTGAAGCTTTCTTT
J: TRBJ1-1
D: TRBD1
size: once
V: TRBV7-3

CDR3: CASSLLGITDTQYF
DNA: TGTGCCAGCAGCTTACTAGGCATCACAGATACGCAGTATTTT
J: TRBJ2-3
D: NA
size: NA
V: TRBV7-6

CDR3: CASSGSGGADTQYF
DNA: TGTGCCAGCAGCGGGAGCGGGGGGGCAGATACGCAGTATTTT
J: TRBJ2-3
D: TRBD2
size: NA
V: TRBV9

CDR3: CASSEREGTSTDTQYF
DNA: TGTGCCAGCAGTGAGCGTGAGGGGACAAGCACAGATACGCAGTATTTT
J: TRBJ2-3
D: NA
size: NA
V: TRBV6-1

CDR3: CASSGRGLAGTYNEQFF
DNA: TGTGCCAGCAGCGGACGGGGACTAGCGGGAACCTACAATGAGCAGTTCTTC
J: TRBJ2-1
D: TRBD2
size: once
V: TRBV9

CDR3: CASSRPSGAPQYF
DNA: TGTGCCAGCAGTCGACCCTCAGGGGCGCCGCAGTATTTT
J: TRBJ2-3
D: NA
size: NA
V: TRBV6-6

CDR3: CASSLLAGGRDTQYF
DNA: TGTGCCAGCAGTTTATTAGCGGGAGGGCGAGATACGCAGTATTTT
J: TRBJ2-3
D: TRBD2
size: NA
V: TRBV28

CDR3: CASSLEPTSGGYNEQFF
DNA: TGTGCCAGCAGCTTAGAGCCTACTAGCGGGGGCTACAATGAGCAGTTCTTC
J: TRBJ2-1
D: TRBD2
size: NA
V: TRBV7-8

CDR3: CASSPRLTGTGRMNTEAFF
DNA: TGCGCCAGCAGCCCAAGGTTGACCGGGACAGGGCGAATGAACACTGAAGCTTTCTTT
J: TRBJ1-1
D: TRBD1
size: NA
V: TRBV4-3

CDR3: CASSPSSGATKNIQYF
DNA: TGTGCCAGCAGTCCCTCTAGCGGGGCTACCAAAAACATTCAGTACTTC
J: TRBJ2-4
D: TRBD2
size: NA
V: TRBV27

CDR3: CASSSPRDRVGTGELFF
DNA: TGTGCCAGCAGCTCGCCCCGGGACAGGGTAGGGACCGGGGAGCTGTTTTTT
J: TRBJ2-2
D: TRBD1
size: NA
V: TRBV7-2

CDR3: CASSQVYMSGTEAFF
DNA: TGTGCCAGCAGCCAAGTATACATGTCGGGCACTGAAGCTTTCTTT
J: TRBJ1-1
D: NA
size: NA
V: TRBV14

CDR3: CASSSSGDRGGNQPQHF
DNA: TGTGCCAGCTCATCCTCCGGGGACAGGGGTGGGAATCAGCCCCAGCATTTT
J: TRBJ1-5
D: TRBD1
size: NA
V: TRBV18

CDR3: CASRWGGSNQPQHF
DNA: TGTGCCAGTAGGTGGGGCGGTAGCAATCAGCCCCAGCATTTT
J: TRBJ1-5
D: NA
size: NA
V: TRBV19

CDR3: CASSLTGNQETQYF
DNA: TGTGCCAGCAGCTTGACAGGGAACCAAGAGACCCAGTACTTC
J: TRBJ2-5
D: TRBD1
size: NA
V: TRBV7-4

CDR3: CASRLADTYEQYF
DNA: TGTGCCAGCCGACTAGCGGATACCTACGAGCAGTACTTC
J: TRBJ2-7
D: TRBD2
size: NA
V: TRBV27

CDR3: CASSEPSRGTEAFF
DNA: TGTGCCAGCAGTGAACCCAGTAGGGGCACTGAAGCTTTCTTT
J: TRBJ1-1
D: NA
size: once
V: TRBV25-1